One and the same sample provided the 23 T cell receptor beta chains below, sequenced in a study of blood T cell repertoires in COVID-19. Generated by immunoSEQ multiplex PCR, the TCRdb table keeps only in-frame clones and is missing some. The data hold about 340,000 clones, with 80% to 95% observed a single time. The source material was PBMCs or T cells enriched from blood (not recorded which). The receptors stem from a woman in her 30s who had recovered from COVID-19.

The genes are TRBV5-5 and TRBJ2-2; 9 bases agree with TRBD1. The V gene end was trimmed by 4 bases and the J gene end by 5 bases; junction bases not matched to a gene: 15. The germline CDR1 and CDR2 sequences are SGHKS and YYEKEE (reference sequence). The CDR3 is made up of 18 amino acids. The CDR3 is CASSLLLPGQGRTGELFF. The CDR3 DNA sequence: TGTGCCAGCAGCCTGCTCCTACCGGGACAGGGTCGAACCGGGGAGCTGTTTTTT.

The gene calls are TRBV9 and TRBJ2-3, with TRBD2 matching 12 bases. CDR1 is SGDLS, CDR2 YYNGEE, per germline. J gave up 9 bases and V 4 bases, and 6 bases lay outside the gene matches. This CDR3 region has 14 residues. DNA of the CDR3: TGTGCCAGCAGCCCTAGCGGGGGGGCGTGGACGCAGTATTTT. Translated: CASSPSGGAWTQYF.

Comment on this clone: Other DNA sequences from this sample encode an identical CDR3 as well. V usage is TRBV7-3 and J usage is TRBJ2-3, with 10 positions matching TRBD2. Germline loops: CDR1 SGHTA, CDR2 FQGTGA. V was pared by 4 bases and J by 1 base, with 2 bases of the junction left unmatched. This CDR3 has 15 amino acids. The CDR3, as DNA: TGTGCCAGCAGCTCCGGACTAGCGGGCACAGATACGCAGTATTTT. Its translation: CASSSGLAGTDTQYF.

This chain links TRBV5-4 with TRBJ2-7, with 9 bases that match TRBD1. Trimming took 4 bases from V and 4 from J; bases not matched to a gene: 12. Germline V gene sequence: CDR1 SGHNT, CDR2 YYREEE (reference sequence). The CDR3 extends over 16 amino acids. CDR3 DNA sequence: TGTGCCAGCAGCCCTGGTCTAACAGGGGGCATATACGAGCAGTACTTC. Its protein is CASSPGLTGGIYEQYF.

In nucleotides, the CDR3 is TGCGCCAGCAGCCAAGATGGGCTTTACAATGAGCAGTTCTTC. Protein: CASSQDGLYNEQFF. This chain joins TRBV4-3 and TRBJ2-1, with D uncertain. Germline V lookup: CDR1 LGHNA, CDR2 YSLEER. Trimming removed 0 bases at V and 4 bases at J, with 7 bases between. The CDR3 runs to 14 residues.

The rearrangement links TRBV4-2 to TRBJ1-1; 10 positions agree with TRBD1. Trimming took 1 base from V and 4 from J; bases not matched to a gene: 9. The CDR3 extends over 17 amino acids. Germline CDR1 and CDR2: LGHNA and YNFKEQ. In DNA form, the CDR3 reads TGTGCCAGCAGCCAAGGACAGGGGGCGGGGGTAGCCACTGAAGCTTTCTTT. Its translation: CASSQGQGAGVATEAFF.

The CDR3 DNA sequence: TGTGCCAGCAGCTTAGACGGGTACTCTGGAAACACCATATATTTT. Translating it yields CASSLDGYSGNTIYF. The rearrangement joins TRBV7-2 to TRBJ1-3; D is unclear. V lost 1 base to trimming and J lost 0 bases, with 7 bases between them. Looked up from germline, CDR1 is SGHTA and CDR2 is FQGNSA. The CDR3 is made up of 15 amino acids.

J is TRBJ2-7 and V is TRBV7-3; 8 bases are shared with TRBD2. The CDR3 consists of 14 residues. Germline V lookup: CDR1 SGHTA, CDR2 FQGTGA. V lost 5 bases, J lost 4 bases, and 7 bases stayed unmatched. The CDR3 reads CASSPSGSRYEQYF. The CDR3, as DNA: TGTGCCAGCAGCCCCAGCGGGAGTAGGTACGAGCAGTACTTC.

The gene calls are TRBV11-2 and TRBJ2-1; D is unclear. Germline CDR1 and CDR2: SGHAT and FQNNGV. The CDR3 covers 12 residues. V was shortened by 1 base and J by 9 bases, with 7 bases between the two germline ends. The chain's CDR3 is CASSLGRTEQFF. Written as DNA, the CDR3 is TGTGCCAGCAGCTTAGGTAGAACTGAGCAGTTCTTC. The full variable domain, rest sourced from reference TRBV11-2 and TRBJ2-1, is EAGVAQSPRYKIIEKRQSVAFWCNPISGHATLYWYQQILGQGPKLLIQFQNNGVVDDSQLPKDRFSAERLKGVDSTLKIQPAKLEDSAVYLCASSLGRTEQFFGPGTRLTVL.

A word on this clone: Other DNA sequences of this sample code for an identical CDR3. The V and J genes are TRBV11-3 and TRBJ2-3; D might be TRBD2 (6 bases). The CDR3 extends over 15 amino acids. Germline CDR1 and CDR2: SGHNT and YENEEA. Trimming cost V 1 base and J 0 bases, with 8 bases left between them. CDR3 in amino acids: CASSLGGLSTDTQYF. Written as DNA, the CDR3 is TGTGCCAGCAGCTTAGGGGGACTTAGCACAGATACGCAGTATTTT.

The chain uses TRBV15 and TRBJ2-7; 7 bases align to TRBD1. Germline-derived CDR1 and CDR2 are LNHNV and YYDKDF (reference sequence). The ends lost 1 base at V and 3 bases at J; junction bases unmatched: 3. The CDR3 is 14 amino acids. The CDR3 spells CATSRAAGGYEQYF. In DNA form, the CDR3 reads TGTGCCACCAGCAGAGCGGCAGGGGGCTACGAGCAGTACTTC.

There are a few counts of this clone. The DNA is left out, because the CDR3 cannot be placed on it with certainty; the CDR3 is given as TCRdb lists it. The V and J genes are TRBV28 and TRBJ2-7; the tabulated D call, TRBD1, remains unverified against the DNA. From its first to its last residue, the CDR3 has 14 amino acids. Germline V lookup: CDR1 MDHEN, CDR2 SYDVKM. CDR3 sequence reads: CASSFVGQGTQFYF.

The genes are TRBV5-5 and TRBJ1-1; maybe TRBD1 (5 bases). This CDR3 has 14 amino acids. CDR1 is SGHKS and CDR2 is YYEKEE in the germline V gene (reference sequence). V lost 2 bases, J lost 2 bases, and 10 bases lay in between. The CDR3 nucleotides are TGTGCCAGCAGCTTACTCGACAGCAACACTGAAGCTTTCTTT. It translates to CASSLLDSNTEAFF.

This clone was picked up one time. The chain is built from TRBV10-3 and TRBJ1-5, with TRBD1 matching 9 bases. J lost 6 bases, V lost 6 bases, and 6 bases had no gene match. Germline CDR1 ENHRY, CDR2 SYGVKD. The CDR3 runs 14 residues. The CDR3 DNA reads as TGTGCCATCAGCGCCGGGACAGGGATTCAGCCCCAGCATTTT. It encodes CAISAGTGIQPQHF.

The V gene is TRBV4-1, the J gene TRBJ2-2, with a weak D call TRBD2 (5 bases). CDR1 MGHRA and CDR2 YSYEKL come from the germline V gene. With 4 bases removed from V and 4 bases from J, the gap between germline ends came to 10 bases. The CDR3 sequence is 14 residues long. CDR3 sequence (DNA): TGCGCCAGCAGCCCCGGGGTCAGCACCGGGGAGCTGTTTTTT. Translated, it gives CASSPGVSTGELFF.

J is TRBJ1-5 and V is TRBV7-2; D call uncertain. The CDR3 runs 13 residues. In germline, CDR1 is SGHTA, CDR2 FQGNSA. The V end was cut by 2 bases, the J end by 4 bases, with 6 bases between. CDR3 sequence reads: CASSLLLNQPQHF. In DNA form, the CDR3 reads TGTGCCAGCAGCTTACTGCTAAATCAGCCCCAGCATTTT.

The chain joins TRBV5-4 to TRBJ2-1; 7 nucleotides agree with TRBD2. With V trimmed by 5 bases and J by 1 base, 6 bases remained unmatched. The germline gives CDR1 SGHNT, CDR2 YYREEE (reference sequence). CDR3 length: 15 residues. CDR3 DNA: TGTGCCAGCAGTACTACTAGCGAATCCTACAATGAGCAGTTCTTC. Protein product: CASSTTSESYNEQFF.

The V and J genes are TRBV5-1 and TRBJ1-1, with 7 bases aligning to TRBD1. Trimming at V came to 4 bases and at J to 4 bases, leaving 7 bases not matched to a gene. From germline, CDR1 is SGHRS and CDR2 YFSETQ. This CDR3 has 14 residues. CDR3 coding DNA: TGCGCCAGCAGCAATACAGGGGTTATCACTGAAGCTTTCTTT. Its translation is CASSNTGVITEAFF.

The chain has TRBV6-5 and TRBJ1-2, with D tentatively TRBD1 (5 bases). The CDR3 length is 15 residues. Trimming took 2 bases from V and 6 from J, leaving 16 bases between them. Germline V gene lookup returns CDR1 MNHEY and CDR2 SVGAGI. The CDR3 region has the DNA TGTGCCAGCAGTTACAGTGGCAGGGAGGTTGATGGCTACACCTTC. This gives the protein CASSYSGREVDGYTF.

The chain joins TRBV27 to TRBJ2-3, with 10 nucleotides matching TRBD1. This CDR3 contains 15 residues. CDR1 is MNHEY and CDR2 is SMNVEV in the germline V gene (reference sequence). With 6 bases clipped from V and 4 bases from J, the junction kept 7 bases outside the gene matches. CDR3 amino acids: CASSLRQGAADTQYF. CDR3 coding DNA: TGTGCCAGCAGCCTCAGACAGGGGGCGGCAGATACGCAGTATTTT.

The gene calls are TRBV19 and TRBJ2-2; D not certain. Germline assignment: CDR1 LNHDA and CDR2 SQIVND (reference sequence). V lost 3 bases to trimming and J lost 4 bases, with 12 bases between them. The CDR3 length is 15 residues. The CDR3 reads CASSMGLPPTGELFF. The CDR3 DNA reads as TGTGCCAGTAGTATGGGCCTACCTCCCACCGGGGAGCTGTTTTTT.

This chain links TRBV28 with TRBJ1-3; D gene ambiguous. Trimming took 6 bases from V and 2 from J, leaving 14 bases between them. The CDR3 runs to 15 residues. Germline values: CDR1 MDHEN, CDR2 SYDVKM. This chain's CDR3 is CASRESGTTGNTIYF. The CDR3 DNA reads TGTGCCAGCAGGGAGTCTGGCACGACTGGAAACACCATATATTTT.

This clone was observed a single time. The CDR3 bases are TGTGCCAGCAGCTTAGTGCCAAACTTTCGCGATGAGCAGTTCTTC. This encodes CASSLVPNFRDEQFF. V and J are TRBV7-2 and TRBJ2-1, with D unresolved. Germline V CDR1 and CDR2: SGHTA, FQGNSA. CDR3 length: 15 amino acids. The germline V and J ends were trimmed by 1 base and 8 bases, with 15 bases remaining between them.